This T cell receptor (beta chain) was sequenced during a study of siplizumab effects on memory and regulatory T cells. Study-level points and caveats: Major contributors to the alloresponse seemed to be naive T cells, which also appeared more diverse than memory cells.

CDR1 SGHKS and CDR2 YYEKEE come from the germline V gene (reference sequence). The junction had 7 bases not matched to a gene; V was cut back by 5 bases and J by 4 bases. This CDR3 is 14 amino acids long. For this clone: Antigen: not known.

Per individual sample, 95,000 to 100,000 TCR templates were assayed. Produced via immunoSEQ multiplex PCR; TCRdb's table is partial and in-frame only. The sample holds 60,000 or so clones; more than 80% are singletons and the top ten take about two fifths. Material for sequencing was CD8+ T cells sorted from blood. This chain links TRBV5-5 with TRBJ2-7; 9 nucleotides align to TRBD1. The sequence was collected from a human donor in good health. As DNA, the CDR3 is TGTGCCAGCAGTTATGGACAGGGGATATACGAGCAGTACTTC. The encoded protein is CASSYGQGIYEQYF.